The subject of this entry is one T cell receptor beta chain. The sample holds many counts of this clonotype. Its specific antigen is unknown. Base qualities are not recorded, but no much larger clone differs from it by a single base. The TCR beta CDR3 regions were amplified from RNA transcripts. For the first round of RT-PCR on the TCR CDR3, the HTBI primer set was used together with the Qiagen OneStep RT-PCR kit. Libraries were constructed in a second round of multiplex PCR, after which size selection and purification were carried out. Libraries were sequenced paired-end with 100 bp reads on an Illumina HiSeq2000. The study's processing was this. SOAPnuke was used to process the raw data, with reads discarded if the reads contained adapters or uncalled bases, had a mean Phred below 15, or lacked an exact constant-primer or identifier match. COPE v1.2.5 was used to merge high-quality paired reads, and clonotypes were defined as unique nucleotide sequences. MiTCR v1.1 was used to align the clonotypes against IMGT TRBV, TRBD and TRBJ reference segments. Only V-J combinations with frequency above 0.0001, covering about 99% of repertoires, were analysed. The TCS score was defined as the ratio of F50 (clonal expansion) to E x V (chaos), calculated using BLOSUM62-based TCRdist between CDR3 peptides within each V-J. Welch's t-statistics and random forest reduced some 510 V-J features to under 15, which were used in a naive Bayes classifier (R e1071). The public sequencing data were trimmed at Q25 with fastp and processed into clonotypes with MiXCR by TCRdb, which kept only in-frame beta chains. Each record represents a unique CDR3 protein, reported with the most common genes and DNA among its rows. The V and J calls and clone size are TCRdb's, not the authors'. Within this sample are 550,000 to 600,000 distinct CDR3 sequences, with 13% to 15% of them counted one time only. The ten most abundant clones make up approximately 6.4% of the sample.

In the ophthalmopathy patients, disease was moderately to severely active, with a Clinical Activity Score of 3 or more, a NOSPECS grade of 4 or more, and a duration of less than 3 months. The study excluded patients with uncontrolled infections, other autoimmune diseases, pregnancy or lactation. Diagnoses were established on the basis of clinical symptoms, serum thyroxine and TRAb, thyroid ultrasound, and orbital computed tomography. PBMCs were separated from approximately 9.9 ml of fresh peripheral blood using Ficoll-Paque density gradient centrifugation. Trizol reagent was used to extract total RNA, and RNA quality was then checked on an Agilent 2100 Bioanalyzer. The sample comes from a study of T cells in Graves' hyperthyroidism and ophthalmopathy (dated by TCRdb to 2018 to 2020). For the wider study: Peripheral blood samples were taken at the time of initial diagnosis, prior to any treatment. The 100 or so discovery patients were divided at random into training and test sets in a 7:3 ratio. After blood sampling, hyperthyroidism patients were treated with methimazole at a starting dose of 30 mg daily, and ophthalmopathy patients were treated with high-dose intravenous methylprednisolone. The study also compared thyroid tissue and blood T-cell repertoires from a handful of Graves' hyperthyroidism patients. To identify distinguishing TCR V-J signatures, a discovery cohort of 100 patients was used, comprising fewer than 45 with Graves' ophthalmopathy and 57 with stable Graves' hyperthyroidism. TCR Vbeta CDR3 sequencing of roughly 140 peripheral blood samples (43 ophthalmopathy, around 80 hyperthyroidism and 17 progressor patients) is reported in the paper. Whether ophthalmopathy could be predicted prospectively was tested in an independent validation cohort made up of under 20 hyperthyroidism patients plus 17 patients who later progressed to ophthalmopathy.

Study-wide findings and limitations: Sample size was not statistically predetermined, and blinding of investigators to group allocation was not performed. In validation, the model predicted progression to ophthalmopathy a median of roughly six months before onset, with about 67% sensitivity and roughly 79% specificity. A 13 V-J signature model separated ophthalmopathy from stable hyperthyroidism, with about 88% sensitivity and about 81% specificity in cross-validation and 80%/75% in testing. Blood samples also contained most of the expanded thyroid clonotypes (frequency above 0.001), which suggests that blood repertoires may reflect thyroid immune responses.

The CDR3 runs 15 amino acids, cysteine and phenylalanine included. CDR3 DNA is the only sequence kept; it has 45 bases, read in frame from the first base. Reading the germline V gene (reference sequence) gives CDR1 LGHDT and CDR2 YNNKEL. The junction shows trimming of 6 bases on V and 1 base on J, plus 15 bases between the germline ends. Material for sequencing was blood. The clonotype was recovered from a woman younger than 30 with Graves' ophthalmopathy. Here the chain combines TRBV3-1 and TRBJ1-1; the D gene is perhaps TRBD1, from 5 matching bases. In nucleotides, the sequence is TGTGCCAGCAGTAAAGGCCCAGGGTCGAACACTGAAGCTTTCTTT. It translates as CASSKGPGSNTEAFF.